One sample yielded the 28 T cell receptor beta chains listed below, sequenced in a study of response to subunit inactivated influenza vaccine. TCRdb analysed the RT-PCR reads with MiXCR anew, one entry per CDR3 protein. The table lists just over 300,000 distinct CDR3 sequences, around 20% of them singletons, with 9% to 12% in the top ten. This material consisted of PBMCs from blood, taken around 22 months after vaccination. The receptors come from a man aged 50 to 69 who received an inactivated influenza vaccine.

The sample holds a few counts of this clonotype. The chain joins TRBV6-2 or TRBV6-3 to TRBJ2-1; 11 bases line up with TRBD2. Germline CDR1 and CDR2: MNHEY and SVGEGT. After removal of 2 bases from V and 8 bases from J, the junction contained 5 bases not matched to a gene. The CDR3 extends over 15 amino acids. DNA for the CDR3: TGTGCCAGCAGTTACGATAGCGGGGGGGCGGATGAGCAGTTCTTC. Protein product: CASSYDSGGADEQFF.

The chain employs TRBV7-2 and TRBJ1-2; tentatively, D is TRBD1 (5 bases). Germline V CDR1 and CDR2: SGHTA, FQGNSA. Trimming pared 7 bases from V and 2 bases from J, leaving 11 bases between. The CDR3 runs 13 residues. CDR3 sequence reads: CASNQQENYGYTF. The DNA for the CDR3 is TGTGCCAGCAATCAACAGGAAAACTATGGCTACACCTTC.

This clonotype has only a few counts. The chain uses TRBV6-1 and TRBJ1-5; 8 bases agree with TRBD1. The germline V gene has CDR1 MNHNS and CDR2 SASEGT. V lost 5 bases to trimming and J lost 2 bases; unmatched junction nucleotides: 8. This CDR3 comprises 16 residues. CDR3 coding DNA: TGTGCCAGCAGTACAGGGGGGGGTGGGGGCAATCAGCCCCAGCATTTT. Translated: CASSTGGGGGNQPQHF.

This clonotype was seen more than once but under ten times. This chain connects TRBV14 to TRBJ2-1, with 7 nucleotides matching TRBD2. The V gene's germline CDR1 is SGHDN and CDR2 FVKESK. Trimming took 7 bases from V and 2 from J; bases not matched to a gene: 5. The CDR3 has 14 amino acids. The CDR3, as DNA: TGTGCCAGCAACCGTGGGAGGGCCTACAATGAGCAGTTCTTC. Translated, it gives CASNRGRAYNEQFF.

This clonotype was recorded a few times. The J gene is TRBJ1-4, the V gene TRBV4-3; 9 bases agree with TRBD1. The CDR3 length is 14 residues. Germline values: CDR1 LGHNA, CDR2 YSLEER. V was clipped by 3 bases and J by 8 bases; unmatched bases: 4. The CDR3: CASSHGQGREKLFF. The CDR3 DNA follows: TGCGCCAGCAGCCACGGACAGGGGCGGGAAAAACTGTTTTTT.

The chain joins TRBV6-2 or TRBV6-3 to TRBJ2-7; a weak D match, TRBD1 (6 bases). Germline V gene data show CDR1 as MNHEY and CDR2 as SVGEGT. Trimming shortened V by 5 bases and J by 5 bases, and 10 bases separated the two germline ends. The length of the CDR3 is 12 residues. The CDR3 DNA sequence: TGTGCCAGCAGTCCCTACAGGGACGAGCAGTACTTC. This translates into CASSPYRDEQYF.

Only a few counts were recorded for this clonotype. The CDR3 DNA sequence: TGTGCCTGGAGTCCCCGGTCTCTTGCCACTGAAGCTTTCTTT. Amino acids: CAWSPRSLATEAFF. V gene TRBV30 combines with J gene TRBJ1-1; no firm D call. The CDR3 runs 14 residues. Trimming cost V 2 bases and J 4 bases, with 14 bases left between them. Germline CDR1 and CDR2: GTSNPN and SVGIG (reference sequence). Full variable domain (missing parts from reference TRBV30 and TRBJ1-1): SQTIHQWPATLVQPVGSPLSLECTVEGTSNPNLYWYRQAAGRGLQLLFYSVGIGQISSEVPQNLSASRPQDRQFILSSKKLLLSDSGFYLCAWSPRSLATEAFFGQGTRLTVV.

This chain uses TRBV7-8 with TRBJ2-4; tentative D call: TRBD1 (5 bases). This CDR3 comprises 15 residues. Germline lookup yields CDR1 SGHVS and CDR2 FQNEAQ. With 1 base removed from V and 9 bases from J, the gap between germline ends came to 16 bases. CDR3 bases: TGTGCCAGCAGCTTAGTTACAGGATGGAGTTCCATTCAGTACTTC. Its translation is CASSLVTGWSSIQYF.

The chain employs TRBV5-8 and TRBJ2-3; 10 positions match TRBD2. Germline CDR1 SGHTS, CDR2 YDEGEE. V dropped 2 bases and J dropped 5; count of bases not matched to a gene: 5. This CDR3 is built from 15 residues. The CDR3 DNA follows: TGTGCCAGCAGCTTCTCTAGCGGGAGCGGAGATACGCAGTATTTT. Residues: CASSFSSGSGDTQYF.

This chain joins TRBV5-1 and TRBJ2-7; D not certain. Germline-derived CDR1 and CDR2 are SGHRS and YFSETQ. The CDR3 covers 13 residues. Trimming removed 0 bases at V and 4 bases at J, with 8 bases between. CDR3 bases: TGCGCCAGCAGCTTGGCCCCCAGTTACGAGCAGTACTTC. It codes for CASSLAPSYEQYF.

V is TRBV5-4 and J is TRBJ2-1, with 12 bases fitting TRBD2. The CDR3 consists of 15 residues. The V and J ends lost 4 bases and 7 bases, in that order; junction bases with no gene match: 6. CDR1 is SGHNT, CDR2 YYREEE, per germline (reference sequence). In DNA, the CDR3 is TGTGCCAGCAGCCTGCGGACTAGCGGGGAAAATGAGCAGTTCTTC. It is translated as CASSLRTSGENEQFF.

This rearrangement joins TRBV20-1 to TRBJ1-4; D is undetermined. CDR1 is DFQATT and CDR2 is SNEGSKA in the germline V gene (reference sequence). V was shortened by 1 base and J by 8 bases, with 29 bases between the two germline ends. The length of the CDR3 is 19 residues. CDR3 loop: CSARANGLTGRRLGEKLFF. CDR3 in DNA: TGCAGTGCTAGAGCAAATGGTCTCACCGGACGGAGGCTTGGGGAAAAACTGTTTTTT.

The chain employs TRBV7-9 and TRBJ1-1, with unresolved D. This CDR3 contains 12 residues. Trimming shortened V by 4 bases and J by 3 bases, and 6 bases separated the two germline ends. Germline CDR1 reads SEHNR; CDR2 reads FQNEAQ (reference sequence). CDR3 bases: TGTGCCAGCAGCTCCGGGTACACTGAAGCTTTCTTT. It yields the protein CASSSGYTEAFF.

At least ten counts were recorded for this clonotype. The chain has TRBV4-2 and TRBJ1-2; D uncertain. Germline CDR1 LGHNA, CDR2 YNFKEQ. CDR3 length: 13 residues. The V end lost 4 bases, the J end lost 3 bases, and 9 bases lay between the germline ends. The CDR3 DNA follows: TGTGCCAGCAGCCTCGGTGAAGACTATGGCTACACCTTC. Translated: CASSLGEDYGYTF.

V gene TRBV3-1 combines with J gene TRBJ2-3, with D possibly being TRBD2 (5 bases). V was pared by 4 bases and J by 2 bases, with 10 bases between. CDR1 and CDR2 from the germline V gene are LGHDT and YNNKEL (reference sequence). The CDR3 contains 14 residues. The CDR3 loop reads CASSPGLITDTQYF. CDR3 nucleotide sequence: TGTGCCAGCAGCCCCGGACTCATCACAGATACGCAGTATTTT.

This clonotype has only a few counts. The V call is TRBV5-1, the J call TRBJ2-7; D remains ambiguous. V was shortened by 4 bases and J by 4 bases, with 12 bases between the two germline ends. In germline, CDR1 is SGHRS, CDR2 YFSETQ. This CDR3 has 13 residues. The CDR3 nucleotides read TGCGCCAGCAGCAAGGGATCTTCGTACGAGCAGTACTTC. Translated: CASSKGSSYEQYF.

This clonotype was found a few times. The chain joins TRBV11-2 to TRBJ1-2; D ambiguous. This CDR3 is 13 amino acids long. Trimming cost V 1 base and J 6 bases, with 9 bases left between them. The V gene's germline CDR1 is SGHAT and CDR2 FQNNGV. The DNA of the CDR3 is TGTGCCAGCAGCTTAGGACCAAGCCATGGCTACACCTTC. It yields the protein CASSLGPSHGYTF.

V and J are TRBV28 and TRBJ1-2; D call uncertain. In germline, CDR1 is MDHEN, CDR2 SYDVKM. Trimming pared 5 bases from V and 4 bases from J, leaving 14 bases between. This CDR3 contains 14 residues. In nucleotides, the CDR3 is TGTGCCAGCAGTCCCCCATCTATTGTCTATGGCTACACCTTC. Amino acid sequence: CASSPPSIVYGYTF.

The sample holds many counts of this clonotype. The chain carries TRBV20-1 and TRBJ2-3; 11 bases fit TRBD2. The CDR3 totals 15 residues. With 5 bases clipped from V and 9 bases from J, the junction kept 13 bases outside the gene matches. Looked up from germline, CDR1 is DFQATT and CDR2 is SNEGSKA (reference sequence). The chain's CDR3 is CSASGLADHISTQYF. The CDR3 nucleotides read TGCAGTGCTTCGGGACTAGCGGACCACATATCCACGCAGTATTTT.

The chain uses TRBV29-1 and TRBJ1-2; D might be TRBD1 (5 bases). Germline V gene data show CDR1 as SQVTM and CDR2 as ANQGSEA. V gave up 4 bases and J gave up 4 bases, with 13 bases separating them. The CDR3 is made up of 13 amino acids. As DNA, the CDR3 is TGCAGCGTTGGGGGCGATTCGGGCTATGGCTACACCTTC. As protein: CSVGGDSGYGYTF. Looking up the rest from reference TRBV29-1 and TRBJ1-2 gives the full variable domain: SAVISQKPSRDICQRGTSLTIQCQVDSQVTMMFWYRQQPGQSLTLIATANQGSEATYESGFVIDKFPISRPNLTFSTLTVSNMSPEDSSIYLCSVGGDSGYGYTFGSGTRLTVV.

The genes are TRBV3-1 and TRBJ2-3, with D perhaps TRBD2 (6 bases). Germline V gene lookup returns CDR1 LGHDT and CDR2 YNNKEL (reference sequence). The length of the CDR3 is 12 residues. The V and J ends lost 5 bases and 11 bases respectively, with 14 bases between them. The CDR3 region is CASSYRDSQQYF. CDR3 DNA sequence: TGTGCCAGCAGCTACCGGGACTCCCAGCAGTATTTT.

This chain connects TRBV15 to TRBJ1-5, with D maybe TRBD1 (5 bases). The ends were cut back, 0 bases at V and 5 bases at J, with 11 bases in the middle. This CDR3 spans 15 amino acids. CDR1 and CDR2 from the germline V gene are LNHNV and YYDKDF (reference sequence). Here the CDR3 reads CATSRDRQGHQPQHF. The CDR3 DNA sequence: TGTGCCACCAGCAGAGATCGTCAGGGCCATCAGCCCCAGCATTTT.

The chain couples TRBV7-8 to TRBJ1-2, with D possibly matching TRBD1 (5 bases). CDR1 and CDR2 (germline): SGHVS, FQNEAQ. Trimming took 1 base from V and 4 from J, leaving 13 bases between them. The CDR3 runs 15 residues. The CDR3, as DNA: TGTGCCAGCAGCTTAGGGTTCAGGGAGGGCTATGGCTACACCTTC. Protein product: CASSLGFREGYGYTF.

Only a few counts were recorded for this clonotype. The chain carries TRBV5-4 and TRBJ1-1; TRBD1 agrees at 8 bases. The germline V gene has CDR1 SGHNT and CDR2 YYREEE (reference sequence). CDR3 size: 14 residues. J gave up 1 base and V 3 bases, and 2 bases lay outside the gene matches. The CDR3 sequence is CASSYQGANTEAFF. CDR3 DNA sequence: TGTGCCAGCAGCTATCAGGGGGCGAACACTGAAGCTTTCTTT.

This clonotype was picked up a small number of times. Germline and junction disagree at one end, which may indicate a read error. The gene calls are TRBV2 and TRBJ2-5; D is unresolved. This CDR3 is 11 amino acids long. Germline CDR1 reads SNHLY; CDR2 reads FYNNEI. CDR3 residues: CASRVQESQYF. The CDR3 DNA follows: TGTGCCAGCAGGGTCCAAGAGTCCCAGTACTTC.

This clonotype turned up a few times. CDR3 amino acids: CASTRQAGTEAFF. CDR3 nucleotide sequence: TGTGCCAGCACCAGACAGGCGGGGACTGAAGCTTTCTTT. The chain links TRBV3-1 to TRBJ1-1, with D possibly matching TRBD1 (6 bases). Germline CDR1 LGHDT, CDR2 YNNKEL (reference sequence). Trimming removed 7 bases at V and 5 bases at J, with 14 bases between. The CDR3 has 13 residues.

This clonotype has a count of ten or more. This chain joins TRBV20-1 and TRBJ1-4; tentative D call: TRBD1 (5 bases). This CDR3 comprises 13 residues. The V end was cut by 3 bases, the J end by 7 bases, with 12 bases between. In germline, CDR1 is DFQATT, CDR2 SNEGSKA (reference sequence). CDR3 sequence: CSASKGWGEKLFF. Here the CDR3 DNA reads TGCAGTGCTAGCAAGGGGTGGGGTGAAAAACTGTTTTTT.

The chain's CDR3 is CASTRPPDTGELFF. The CDR3 DNA is TGTGCCAGCACCAGGCCCCCAGACACCGGGGAGCTGTTTTTT. The chain carries TRBV12-3 or TRBV12-4 and TRBJ2-2; D is ambiguous. The V end lost 7 bases, the J end lost 3 bases, and 12 bases lay between the germline ends. The CDR3 consists of 14 residues.